This TCR beta chain was obtained from a study of T cells after yellow fever vaccination. Study conclusions and caveats: Within FACS-sorted repertoires, abundant clonotypes contaminating from the bulk population could be present.

The V gene lost 4 bases and the J gene lost 2 bases, with 12 bases spanning the gap. Germline CDR1 and CDR2: SNHLY and FYNNEI. The CDR3 length is 14 residues. TCRdb re-derived calls from the 5' RACE reads in MiXCR, one entry per CDR3 protein. The repertoire has a few hundred thousand distinct CDR3 sequences, roughly 17% of them found once; the top ten carry approximately 15%. On this clonotype: The antigen is not known.

Sequencing used PBMCs, obtained around 5 days after the first yellow fever vaccination. The receptor was isolated from a man aged 18 to 30 who received the YFV17D yellow fever vaccine. V usage is TRBV2 and J usage is TRBJ2-7, with D possibly matching TRBD1 (6 bases). For the CDR3, the DNA is TGTGCCAGCAGTGCTCAGGGGTTTACCTACGAGCAGTACGTC. Its protein product is CASSAQGFTYEQYV.